This T cell receptor beta chain was obtained from a study of TIL therapy for anti-PD-1-resistant metastatic lung cancer. This sample's time point: pre-treatment sample, taken before nivolumab and TIL therapy. Most excised metastases sampled were pleural nodules or supraclavicular lymph nodes. Patients were adults with stage 4 NSCLC. This was the immunoSEQ v3 assay. Method: immunoSEQ multiplex PCR; TCRdb's copy keeps in-frame clones and lacks some. In the table there are 95,000 or so clones, about three fifths of which are singletons. The CDR3 covers 13 residues. V lost 1 base to trimming and J lost 4 bases, with 7 bases between them.

The sequence derives from a person between 30 and 79 years old with non-small cell lung cancer. The sequencing here drew on tumor tissue, taken at baseline. The chain has TRBV12-3 or TRBV12-4 and TRBJ1-1; no definite D call. This CDR3 is CASSLVGGTEAFF. The CDR3 DNA sequence: TGTGCCAGCAGTTTAGTTGGTGGCACTGAAGCTTTCTTT.